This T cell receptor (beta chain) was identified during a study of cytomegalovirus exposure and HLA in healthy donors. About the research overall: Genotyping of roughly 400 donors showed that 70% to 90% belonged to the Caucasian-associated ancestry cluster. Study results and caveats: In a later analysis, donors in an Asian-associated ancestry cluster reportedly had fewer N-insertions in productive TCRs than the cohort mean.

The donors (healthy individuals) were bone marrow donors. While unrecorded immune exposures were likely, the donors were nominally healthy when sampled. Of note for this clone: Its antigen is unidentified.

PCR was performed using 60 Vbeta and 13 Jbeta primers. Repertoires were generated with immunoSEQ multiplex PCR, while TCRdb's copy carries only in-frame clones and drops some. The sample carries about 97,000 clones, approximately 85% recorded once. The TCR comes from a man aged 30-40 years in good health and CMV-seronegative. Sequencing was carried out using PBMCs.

The CDR3 DNA reads TGTGCCAGCAGCTTAACTGGAGCCGGGAGTTTAGATACGCAGTATTTT. Translating it yields CASSLTGAGSLDTQYF. The gene calls are TRBV7-3 and TRBJ2-3; D may be TRBD2 (6 bases). This CDR3 is built from 16 residues. Germline values: CDR1 SGHTA, CDR2 FQGTGA. Trimming left V 0 bases short and J 5 bases short, with 15 bases between. Full variable domain (outside the CDR3, taken from reference TRBV7-3 and TRBJ2-3): GAGVSQTPSNKVTEKGKYVELRCDPISGHTALYWYRQSLGQGPEFLIYFQGTGAADDSGLPNDRFFAVRPEGSVSTLKIQRTERGDSAVYLCASSLTGAGSLDTQYFGPGTRLTVL.